The 30 T cell receptor beta chains in this list originate from one sample, sequenced in a study of blood T cell repertoires in COVID-19. TCRdb's table, derived via immunoSEQ multiplex PCR, lists solely in-frame clones and lacks some. The table shows approximately 46,000 clones, with 86% occurring only once. The specimen was peripheral blood. These receptors came from a human donor in a cohort sampled during active COVID-19.

The chain joins TRBV19 to TRBJ1-6, with TRBD1 as a possible D gene (5 bases). Deletions cut 2 bases from V and 3 bases from J, with 8 bases between. The CDR3 has 15 residues. Germline CDR1 is LNHDA and CDR2 is SQIVND (reference sequence). Written as DNA, the CDR3 is TGTGCCAGTAGTATACCGGGGGTCTATAATTCACCCCTCCACTTT. Translation gives CASSIPGVYNSPLHF. Supplemented by reference TRBV19 and TRBJ1-6, the full variable domain reads DGGITQSPKYLFRKEGQNVTLSCEQNLNHDAMYWYRQDPGQGLRLIYYSQIVNDFQKGDIAEGYSVSREKKESFPLTVTSAQKNPTAFYLCASSIPGVYNSPLHFGNGTRLTVT.

The table lists this clone with a few counts. CDR3 sequence (DNA): TGTGCCACCAGCAGAGATTCTGGCAAGATCTCCTACGAGCAGTACTTC. Protein: CATSRDSGKISYEQYF. The chain carries TRBV15 and TRBJ2-7; D is undetermined. Germline CDR1 and CDR2: LNHNV and YYDKDF (reference sequence). V was clipped by 0 bases and J by 0 bases, with 12 bases between them. The CDR3 spans 16 residues.

The V call is TRBV11-3, the J call TRBJ1-2; no reliable D call. Between the trimmed V and J ends, which lost 4 bases and 1 base, there was a span of 4 bases. The CDR3 has 12 residues. Germline assignment: CDR1 SGHNT and CDR2 YENEEA. In DNA form, the CDR3 reads TGTGCCAGCAGCTCCAATAACTATGGCTACACCTTC. Amino acids: CASSSNNYGYTF.

This chain uses TRBV19 with TRBJ1-5; unclear D gene. Trimming shortened V by 3 bases and J by 9 bases, and 12 bases separated the two germline ends. From germline, CDR1 is LNHDA and CDR2 SQIVND (reference sequence). This CDR3 has 13 amino acids. The CDR3 DNA reads as TGTGCCAGTAGTATGTCTCTCTATGCGCCCCAGCATTTT. This encodes CASSMSLYAPQHF. Complete variable domain (other parts from reference TRBV19 and TRBJ1-5): DGGITQSPKYLFRKEGQNVTLSCEQNLNHDAMYWYRQDPGQGLRLIYYSQIVNDFQKGDIAEGYSVSREKKESFPLTVTSAQKNPTAFYLCASSMSLYAPQHFGDGTRLSIL.

This clone showed up just once. The chain carries TRBV10-3 and TRBJ2-3, with 16 bases identical to TRBD2. The germline V gene encodes CDR1 ENHRY and CDR2 SYGVKD. Losses at the gene ends were 1 base for V and 4 bases for J; bases not matched to a gene: 5. The CDR3 runs to 18 residues. CDR3 DNA: TGTGCCATCAGTGAGTGGTCCGGGACTAGCGGGGGGGCAGATACGCAGTATTTT. Protein product: CAISEWSGTSGGADTQYF.

This chain uses TRBV2 with TRBJ1-4, with D hard to call. This CDR3 region has 15 residues. Looked up from germline, CDR1 is SNHLY and CDR2 is FYNNEI. V was pared by 4 bases and J by 7 bases, with 16 bases between. The CDR3 region has the DNA TGTGCCAGCAGTGCCTGGCAGCGGGCAAGTGAAAAACTGTTTTTT. Translated: CASSAWQRASEKLFF.

The chain is built from TRBV6-5 and TRBJ2-2; D might be TRBD2 (5 bases). Per germline, CDR1 MNHEY and CDR2 SVGAGI. The CDR3 is made up of 15 amino acids. Trimming removed 2 bases from V and 7 bases from J, with 14 bases in between. This CDR3 reads CASSYGTGLVGELFF. CDR3 bases: TGTGCCAGCAGTTACGGAACGGGGTTGGTCGGGGAGCTGTTTTTT.

This clone was seen just once. The CDR3 DNA reads as TGTGCCAGCAGGGCTAGCGGGACAGATACGCAGTATTTT. Translated, it gives CASRASGTDTQYF. The J gene is TRBJ2-3, the V gene TRBV12-3 or TRBV12-4; TRBD2 matches 8 bases. The ends lost 6 bases at V and 3 bases at J; junction bases unmatched: 2. The CDR3 has 13 residues.

This chain uses TRBV5-4 with TRBJ2-5, with unresolved D. Between the trimmed V and J ends, which lost 3 bases and 5 bases, there was a span of 11 bases. The germline V gene encodes CDR1 SGHNT and CDR2 YYREEE (reference sequence). The CDR3 is made up of 13 amino acids. CDR3 sequence (DNA): TGTGCCAGCAGCTCTCCCCCTCCCGAGACCCAGTACTTC. Translating it yields CASSSPPPETQYF.

The chain combines TRBV14 with TRBJ2-2; maybe TRBD1 (7 bases). Germline CDR1 SGHDN, CDR2 FVKESK. Trimming took 4 bases from V and 4 from J, leaving 13 bases between them. This CDR3 is 15 amino acids long. The CDR3 DNA follows: TGTGCCAGCAGCCCCTCAGGGGGGTCCACCGGGGAGCTGTTTTTT. This gives the protein CASSPSGGSTGELFF.

The chain couples TRBV14 to TRBJ2-7; 7 bases agree with TRBD1. There are 15 residues in the CDR3. Trimming took 4 bases from V and 1 from J; bases not matched to a gene: 7. The germline gives CDR1 SGHDN, CDR2 FVKESK. DNA for the CDR3: TGTGCCAGCAGCCTAAAGACAGGGTTTTCCTACGAGCAGTACTTC. Its protein product is CASSLKTGFSYEQYF.

The V gene is TRBV18, the J gene TRBJ2-3, with TRBD1 as a possible D gene (6 bases). Between the trimmed V and J ends, which lost 8 bases and 3 bases, there was a span of 15 bases. The CDR3 runs to 14 residues. Germline V gene sequence: CDR1 KGHSH, CDR2 LQKENI. CDR3 sequence: CASAGVLGTDTQYF. The CDR3 nucleotides are TGTGCCAGCGCAGGGGTTTTGGGTACAGATACGCAGTATTTT.

The V and J genes are TRBV28 and TRBJ2-7; possibly TRBD2 for D (5 bases). From germline, CDR1 is MDHEN and CDR2 SYDVKM. The CDR3 runs 12 residues. Trimming removed 5 bases at V and 6 bases at J, with 11 bases between. This chain's CDR3 is CASSPPRVEQYF. CDR3 nucleotides: TGTGCCAGCAGTCCCCCGAGGGTCGAGCAGTACTTC.

This chain connects TRBV5-5 to TRBJ2-7; D gene unclear. V was cut by 4 bases and J by 4 bases, with 9 bases left in between. The CDR3 extends over 12 amino acids. Germline V gene lookup returns CDR1 SGHKS and CDR2 YYEKEE (reference sequence). The CDR3 DNA reads TGTGCCAGCAGCATTCTAACGTACGAGCAGTACTTC. This encodes CASSILTYEQYF.

The table lists this clone with a count of one. The chain employs TRBV5-6 and TRBJ2-2, with a weak D call TRBD1 (5 bases). The V gene's germline CDR1 is SGHDT and CDR2 YYEEEE. This CDR3 region has 18 residues. Trimming took 2 bases from V and 0 from J, leaving 17 bases between them. The CDR3: CASSFRQGYRSNTGELFF. DNA of the CDR3: TGTGCCAGCAGCTTTAGGCAGGGATATAGGTCGAACACCGGGGAGCTGTTTTTT.

The chain uses TRBV10-2 and TRBJ1-2; 7 nucleotides match TRBD1. The junction had 6 bases not matched to a gene; V was cut back by 4 bases and J by 4 bases. The germline CDR1 and CDR2 sequences are WSHSY and SAAADI. The CDR3 has 14 amino acids. CDR3: CASSGQGRGYGYTF. DNA of the CDR3: TGCGCCAGCAGTGGACAGGGTAGGGGCTATGGCTACACCTTC.

This chain links TRBV27 with TRBJ2-6; 7 bases are shared with TRBD1. Per the germline V gene, CDR1 is MNHEY and CDR2 is SMNVEV (reference sequence). V was pared by 3 bases and J by 2 bases, with 7 bases of the junction left unmatched. This CDR3 has 17 residues. The CDR3 DNA sequence: TGTGCCAGCAGTTTTTCCGGACAGGCGACTGGGGCCAACGTCCTGACTTTC. Translation: CASSFSGQATGANVLTF.

This chain connects TRBV13 to TRBJ2-3; TRBD1 aligns across 10 bases. Germline V gives CDR1 PRHDT, CDR2 FYEKMQ (reference sequence). The CDR3 runs to 13 residues. V gave up 3 bases and J gave up 9 bases; unmatched junction bases: 3. The CDR3 is CASSLTGGETQYF. In DNA, the CDR3 is TGTGCCAGCAGCTTGACAGGGGGCGAGACGCAGTATTTT.

The chain carries TRBV29-1 and TRBJ2-3; D call uncertain. CDR3 length: 12 residues. V was pared by 4 bases and J by 3 bases, with 8 bases between. Germline-derived CDR1 and CDR2 are SQVTM and ANQGSEA. CDR3 DNA sequence: TGCAGCGTTGCGGAGCAGACAGATACGCAGTATTTT. Translation: CSVAEQTDTQYF.

This chain links TRBV7-9 with TRBJ2-5; D remains unclear. Looked up from germline, CDR1 is SEHNR and CDR2 is FQNEAQ (reference sequence). V was pared by 0 bases and J by 1 base, with 9 bases between. The CDR3 covers 15 residues. CDR3 amino acids: CASSLALTAQETQYF. The CDR3, as DNA: TGTGCCAGCAGCTTAGCGCTAACTGCCCAAGAGACCCAGTACTTC.

The chain combines TRBV2 with TRBJ1-2; TRBD1 matches at 7 bases. Germline lookup yields CDR1 SNHLY and CDR2 FYNNEI. The CDR3 is 16 amino acids. Trimming at V came to 3 bases and at J to 4 bases, leaving 11 bases not matched to a gene. CDR3 loop: CASSESWGQKLYGYTF. CDR3 bases: TGTGCCAGCAGTGAGTCCTGGGGACAGAAACTCTATGGCTACACCTTC.

The rearrangement uses TRBV5-1 and TRBJ2-7; perhaps TRBD1 as D (5 bases). Trimming removed 6 bases at V and 0 bases at J, with 13 bases between. The CDR3 consists of 14 residues. Germline CDR1 and CDR2: SGHRS and YFSETQ. CDR3 sequence (DNA): TGCGCCAGCACCCGACAGCTAAGCTCCTACGAGCAGTACTTC. This sequence encodes CASTRQLSSYEQYF.

The chain recombines TRBV18 with TRBJ1-2; a weak D match, TRBD1 (5 bases). The CDR3 loop spans 15 amino acids. Deletions cut 3 bases from V and 0 bases from J, with 11 bases between. Per germline, CDR1 KGHSH and CDR2 LQKENI. CDR3: CASSPDRSPNYGYTF. DNA of the CDR3: TGTGCCAGCTCACCCGACAGAAGTCCTAACTATGGCTACACCTTC.

V and J are TRBV21-1 and TRBJ2-7; the D call in the table, TRBD1, was not verified against the DNA. TRBV21-1 is classified as a pseudogene. This CDR3 is 16 amino acids long. The CDR3 protein is CASSKEVTGGNNEQYF. The CDR3 coding sequence is TGTGCCAGCAGCAAAGAGGTAACAGGGGGAAATAACGAGCAGTACTTC.

The V call is TRBV5-1, the J call TRBJ2-2; D is unclear. The ends were cut back, 4 bases at V and 1 base at J, with 5 bases in the middle. The CDR3 consists of 13 residues. Germline CDR1 reads SGHRS; CDR2 reads YFSETQ. CDR3 bases: TGCGCCAGCAGCCCTATGAACACCGGGGAGCTGTTTTTT. Residues: CASSPMNTGELFF.

V gene TRBV11-2 combines with J gene TRBJ2-1; 8 bases are a match to TRBD2. Losses at the gene ends were 3 bases for V and 2 bases for J; bases not matched to a gene: 12. The CDR3 has 18 residues. Germline CDR1 reads SGHAT; CDR2 reads FQNNGV. The CDR3 sequence: CASSFLGLAVVPYNEQFF. The CDR3 bases are TGTGCCAGCAGCTTCCTCGGACTAGCCGTCGTGCCCTACAATGAGCAGTTCTTC.

The rearrangement links TRBV4-1 to TRBJ1-5, with D hard to call. CDR3 length: 16 residues. The V gene's germline CDR1 is MGHRA and CDR2 YSYEKL. Trimming removed 4 bases from V and 1 base from J, with 14 bases in between. The CDR3 is CASSLTGSSSNQPQHF. For the CDR3, the DNA is TGCGCCAGCAGCCTTACCGGGTCGTCCAGCAATCAGCCCCAGCATTTT.

The genes are TRBV11-3 and TRBJ2-5, with D uncertain. V was trimmed by 1 base and J by 6 bases, leaving 9 bases between them. The CDR3 contains 13 residues. Looked up from germline, CDR1 is SGHNT and CDR2 is YENEEA. This CDR3 reads CASSLGSLQTQYF. The CDR3 DNA follows: TGTGCCAGCAGCTTAGGGTCCCTACAGACCCAGTACTTC.

V and J are TRBV19 and TRBJ1-4; no firm D call. The CDR3 covers 14 residues. Germline V gives CDR1 LNHDA, CDR2 SQIVND (reference sequence). Trimming took 6 bases from V and 2 from J, leaving 10 bases between them. For the CDR3, the DNA is TGTGCCAGTAGGCCGGGATCTACTAATGAAAAACTGTTTTTT. Translation gives CASRPGSTNEKLFF.

The CDR3 nucleotides read TGCGCCAGCAGCCAAGCCCTGTTGTTGGGACAGGAAAGAAACACCATATATTTT. This gives the protein CASSQALLLGQERNTIYF. This chain connects TRBV4-1 to TRBJ1-3; the match to TRBD1 covers 8 bases. The CDR3 sequence is 18 residues long. The germline gives CDR1 MGHRA, CDR2 YSYEKL. After removal of 1 base from V and 5 bases from J, the junction contained 13 bases not matched to a gene.